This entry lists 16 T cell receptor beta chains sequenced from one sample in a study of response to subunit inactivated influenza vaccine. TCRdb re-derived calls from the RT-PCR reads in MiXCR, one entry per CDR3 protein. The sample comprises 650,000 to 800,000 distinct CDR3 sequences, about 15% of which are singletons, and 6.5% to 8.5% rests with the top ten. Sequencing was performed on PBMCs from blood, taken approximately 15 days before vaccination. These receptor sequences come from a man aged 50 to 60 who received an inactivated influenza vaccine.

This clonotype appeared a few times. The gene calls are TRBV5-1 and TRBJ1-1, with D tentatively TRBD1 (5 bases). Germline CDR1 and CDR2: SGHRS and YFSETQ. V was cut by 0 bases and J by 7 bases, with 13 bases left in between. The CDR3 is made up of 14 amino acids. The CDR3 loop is CASSLGGRDYEAFF. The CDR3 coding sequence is TGCGCCAGCAGCTTGGGGGGACGGGACTATGAAGCTTTCTTT.

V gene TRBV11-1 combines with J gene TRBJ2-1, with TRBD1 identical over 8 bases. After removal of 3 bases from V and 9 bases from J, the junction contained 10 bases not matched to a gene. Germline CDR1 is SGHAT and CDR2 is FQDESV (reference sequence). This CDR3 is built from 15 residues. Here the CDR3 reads CASSLVGQGFVEQFF. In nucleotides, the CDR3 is TGTGCCAGCAGCTTGGTAGGACAGGGCTTTGTTGAGCAGTTCTTC.

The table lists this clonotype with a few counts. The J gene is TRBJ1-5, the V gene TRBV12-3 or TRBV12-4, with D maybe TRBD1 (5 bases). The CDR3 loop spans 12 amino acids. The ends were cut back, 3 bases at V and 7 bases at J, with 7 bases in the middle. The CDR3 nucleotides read TGTGCCAGCAGTTTCCGACAGCAGCCCCAGCATTTT. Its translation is CASSFRQQPQHF.

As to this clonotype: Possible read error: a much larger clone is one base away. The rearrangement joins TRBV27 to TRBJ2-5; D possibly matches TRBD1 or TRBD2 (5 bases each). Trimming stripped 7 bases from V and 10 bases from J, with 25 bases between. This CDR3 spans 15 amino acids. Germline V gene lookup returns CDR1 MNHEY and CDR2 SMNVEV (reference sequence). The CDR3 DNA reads TGTGCCAGCAATCCCCCCGGGACCCTAATTGGGGTCCAGTACTTC. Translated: CASNPPGTLIGVQYF.

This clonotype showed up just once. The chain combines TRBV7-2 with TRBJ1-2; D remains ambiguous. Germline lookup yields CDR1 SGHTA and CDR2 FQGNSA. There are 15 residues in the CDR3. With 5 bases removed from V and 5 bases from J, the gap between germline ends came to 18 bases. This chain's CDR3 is CASSAKYITPYGYTF. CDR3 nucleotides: TGTGCCAGCAGCGCCAAATATATAACCCCATATGGCTACACCTTC.

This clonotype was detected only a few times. CDR3 sequence (DNA): TGTGCCAGCAGCCCCAACCACGGGTCACCCCTCCACTTT. Translation gives CASSPNHGSPLHF. The chain combines TRBV7-9 with TRBJ1-6, with D uncertain. This CDR3 spans 13 amino acids. Germline V lookup: CDR1 SEHNR, CDR2 FQNEAQ (reference sequence). Deletions cut 5 bases from V and 10 bases from J, with 12 bases between.

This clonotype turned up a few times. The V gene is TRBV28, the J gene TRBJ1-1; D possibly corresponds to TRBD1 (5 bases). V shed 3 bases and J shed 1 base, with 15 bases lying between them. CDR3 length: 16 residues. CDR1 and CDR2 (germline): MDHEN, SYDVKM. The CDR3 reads CASSFYAGTANTEAFF. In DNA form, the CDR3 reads TGTGCCAGCAGTTTCTATGCCGGGACCGCGAACACTGAAGCTTTCTTT.

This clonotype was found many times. CDR3 sequence reads: CSATRESAEQFF. The CDR3 DNA is TGCAGTGCTACAAGGGAGTCAGCGGAGCAGTTCTTC. V gene TRBV20-1 combines with J gene TRBJ2-1; a weak D match, TRBD2 (5 bases). CDR1 DFQATT and CDR2 SNEGSKA come from the germline V gene (reference sequence). The CDR3 is 12 amino acids. Trimming shortened V by 4 bases and J by 10 bases, and 14 bases separated the two germline ends.

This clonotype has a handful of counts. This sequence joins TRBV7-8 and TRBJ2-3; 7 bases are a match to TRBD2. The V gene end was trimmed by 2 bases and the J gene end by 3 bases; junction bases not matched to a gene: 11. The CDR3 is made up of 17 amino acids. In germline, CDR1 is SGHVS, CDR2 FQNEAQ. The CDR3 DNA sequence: TGTGCCAGCAGCTTACATGTGGTACGACTAGCAACAGATACGCAGTATTTT. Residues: CASSLHVVRLATDTQYF.

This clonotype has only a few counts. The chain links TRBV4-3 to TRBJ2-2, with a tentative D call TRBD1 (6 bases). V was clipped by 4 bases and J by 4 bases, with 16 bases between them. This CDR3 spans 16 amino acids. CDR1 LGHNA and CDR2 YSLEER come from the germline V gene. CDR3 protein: CASSPQRVGGTGELFF. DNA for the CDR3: TGCGCCAGCAGCCCCCAAAGGGTAGGGGGCACCGGGGAGCTGTTTTTT.

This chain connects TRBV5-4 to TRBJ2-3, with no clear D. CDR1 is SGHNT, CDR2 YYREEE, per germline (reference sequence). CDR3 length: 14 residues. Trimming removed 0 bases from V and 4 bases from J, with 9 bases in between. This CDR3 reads CASSLARTADTQYF. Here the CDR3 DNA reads TGTGCCAGCAGCTTGGCCAGAACGGCAGATACGCAGTATTTT.

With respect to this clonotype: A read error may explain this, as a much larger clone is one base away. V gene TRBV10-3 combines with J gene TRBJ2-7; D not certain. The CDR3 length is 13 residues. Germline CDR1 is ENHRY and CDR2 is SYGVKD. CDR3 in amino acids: CAISVPASFEQYF. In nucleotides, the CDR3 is TGTGCCATCAGTGTTCCCGCCTCCTTCGAGCAGTACTTC.

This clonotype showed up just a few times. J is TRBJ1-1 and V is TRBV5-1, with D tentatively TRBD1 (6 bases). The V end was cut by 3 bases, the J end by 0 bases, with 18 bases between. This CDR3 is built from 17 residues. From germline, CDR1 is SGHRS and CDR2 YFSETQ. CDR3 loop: CASSSQGPSIMNTEAFF. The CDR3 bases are TGCGCCAGCAGCTCGCAGGGGCCGTCTATTATGAACACTGAAGCTTTCTTT.

The CDR3 region is CASSLGWGREETQYF. The CDR3 DNA is TGTGCCAGCAGCCTAGGGTGGGGCAGAGAAGAGACCCAGTACTTC. This chain links TRBV6-1 with TRBJ2-5; D might be TRBD1 (5 bases). Trimming removed 6 bases from V and 3 bases from J, with 17 bases in between. Germline V lookup: CDR1 MNHNS, CDR2 SASEGT. CDR3 length: 15 amino acids.

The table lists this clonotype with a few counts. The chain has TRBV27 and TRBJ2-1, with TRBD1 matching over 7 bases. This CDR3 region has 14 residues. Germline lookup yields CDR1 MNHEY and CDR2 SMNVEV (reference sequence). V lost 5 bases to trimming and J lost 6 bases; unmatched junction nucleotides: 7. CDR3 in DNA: TGTGCCAGCAGTCCTCTGACAGGGAGCAATGAGCAGTTCTTC. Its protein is CASSPLTGSNEQFF.

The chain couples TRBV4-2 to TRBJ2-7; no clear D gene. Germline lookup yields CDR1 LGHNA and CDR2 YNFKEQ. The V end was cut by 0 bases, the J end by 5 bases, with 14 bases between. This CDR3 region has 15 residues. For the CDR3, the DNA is TGTGCCAGCAGCCAAGAGGTTGGGGTATCCCACGAGCAGTACTTC. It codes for CASSQEVGVSHEQYF.